This T cell receptor (beta chain) was sequenced during a study of blood T cell repertoires in COVID-19. Produced via immunoSEQ multiplex PCR; TCRdb's table is partial and in-frame only. Among around 180,000 clones listed, more than 65% were seen once. The specimen sequenced was PBMCs or T cells enriched from blood (not recorded which). The TCR sequence derives from a woman aged 50 to 60 with acute COVID-19.

The CDR3 DNA sequence: TGTGCCAGCAGCACAGCCGGGAAGGGCGCGAACACCGGGGAGCTGTTTTTT. Its translation is CASSTAGKGANTGELFF. The chain has TRBV9 and TRBJ2-2; D might be TRBD2 (5 bases). V lost 4 bases to trimming and J lost 0 bases, with 16 bases between them. The CDR3 runs to 17 residues. Germline CDR1 reads SGDLS; CDR2 reads YYNGEE.